This is a list of T cell receptor beta chains from one sample in a study of blood T cell repertoires in COVID-19. Measured with immunoSEQ multiplex PCR; TCRdb has only the in-frame clones, and not every one. The repertoire holds approximately 260,000 clones, with approximately 86% as singletons. Sequencing was done on a sample of peripheral blood. All receptors derive from a woman aged 80 or over with active or convalescent COVID-19. Both conserved end residues are part of each CDR3. The D gene is left open where the match is weak. Not all rows give a size; the values are once, few, many and, for expanded clones, a class.

D gene,J gene,V gene,clone size,CDR3 DNA,CDR3 protein
TRBD2,TRBJ2-5,TRBV3-1/TRBV3-2,-,TGTGCCAGCAGCCAAGTAGGGACTAGAGAAACCCAGTACTTC,CASSQVGTRETQYF
-,TRBJ1-2,TRBV10-3,-,TGTGCCATCAGTGAGGGAGGGGCGACCTATGGCTACACCTTC,CAISEGGATYGYTF
-,TRBJ2-7,TRBV5-6,-,TGTGCCAGCAGCCCCATTCTTACCGGAGCCTACGAGCAGTACTTC,CASSPILTGAYEQYF
-,TRBJ2-3,TRBV19,-,TGTGCCAGTAGTATAGTACTCCTCGAAGATACGCAGTATTTT,CASSIVLLEDTQYF
-,TRBJ2-1,TRBV5-1,-,TGCGCCAGCAGCTTGCTTGTCAATGAGCAGTTCTTC,CASSLLVNEQFF
-,TRBJ1-2,TRBV24-1,-,TGTGCCACCAGTGATTTCAGAGGACTGGGCTACACCTTC,CATSDFRGLGYTF
TRBD1,TRBJ1-1,TRBV30,once,TGTGCCTGCAACAGGGGGTGGTCTGAAGCTTTCTTT,CACNRGWSEAFF
TRBD1,TRBJ1-1,TRBV10-3,-,TGTGCCATCAGTGCCTACGACAGGGGCGGCACTGAAGCTTTCTTT,CAISAYDRGGTEAFF
TRBD2,TRBJ2-1,TRBV5-1,-,TGCGCCAGCAGCCCGCCCACTAGCGGATCGGGAAATGAGCAGTTCTTC,CASSPPTSGSGNEQFF
-,TRBJ2-1,TRBV5-1,-,TGCGCCAGCAGCCTGTCTGGAGGAACCTCCTACAATGAGCAGTTCTTC,CASSLSGGTSYNEQFF
-,TRBJ1-1,TRBV28,-,TGTGCCAGCAGTTCACACGTGAACACTGAAGCTTTCTTT,CASSSHVNTEAFF
-,TRBJ1-5,TRBV7-9,once,TGTGCCAGCAGCTTACAGTATCAGCCCCAGCATTTT,CASSLQYQPQHF
-,TRBJ2-5,TRBV28,-,TGTGCCAGCATTTCGGCCCCGAGGGAGACCCAGTACTTC,CASISAPRETQYF
-,TRBJ2-2,TRBV3-1/TRBV3-2,-,TGTGCCAGCAGCCCGACCGGGAGACTTAACACCGGGGAGCTGTTTTTT,CASSPTGRLNTGELFF
-,TRBJ2-1,TRBV6-1,-,TGTGCCAGCAGTGGACTCGTCGCCCTCTTTAACAATGAGCAGTTCTTC,CASSGLVALFNNEQFF
TRBD2,TRBJ2-7,TRBV6-2/TRBV6-3,-,TGTGCCAGCAGTTACTTCCCTAGCGGGAGCCTATACGAGCAGTACTTC,CASSYFPSGSLYEQYF
-,TRBJ1-2,TRBV27,once,TGTGCCAGCAGTTATGCCCAGGGACTTTATGGCTACACCTTC,CASSYAQGLYGYTF
-,TRBJ2-7,TRBV11-2,few,TGTGCCAGCAGCTTAGGGGCAGGAGGGAACGAGCAGTACTTC,CASSLGAGGNEQYF
-,TRBJ1-1,TRBV7-8,few,TGTGCCAGCAAAAAGAATCCTGGCGGGGCAGGGTTGACTGAAGCTTTCTTT,CASKKNPGGAGLTEAFF
TRBD2,TRBJ2-3,TRBV5-1,once,TGCGCCAGCAGCTTGAACGGGGGGGACAATGGGGCGCAGTATTTT,CASSLNGGDNGAQYF
TRBD2,TRBJ2-5,TRBV5-4,-,TGTGCCAGCAGCTTGGCCGGGGCTAGCGGGAGCCAAGAGACCCAGTACTTC,CASSLAGASGSQETQYF
-,TRBJ2-5,TRBV10-1,-,TGCGCCAGCAGTGAACGGGGACAAGAGACCCAGTACTTC,CASSERGQETQYF
TRBD2,TRBJ2-7,TRBV4-1,-,TGCGCCAGCAGTCTCATGGTACTAGCGGGGTCCGAGCAGTACTTC,CASSLMVLAGSEQYF
TRBD1,TRBJ2-7,TRBV18,-,TGTGCCAGCTCACTAGGGACAGCCTACGAGCAGTACTTC,CASSLGTAYEQYF
-,TRBJ1-1,TRBV18,-,TGTGCCAGCTCACCGGCAGGGACTTACACTGAAGCTTTCTTT,CASSPAGTYTEAFF
TRBD1,TRBJ2-2,TRBV5-1,once,TGCGCCAGCCTGGCACAGGGGGCATCCGGGGAGCTGTTTTTT,CASLAQGASGELFF
TRBD1,TRBJ1-2,TRBV19,-,TGTGCCAGTAGTCGCCGCCGGGGGACAGGAGTCCACTATGGCTACACCTTC,CASSRRRGTGVHYGYTF
TRBD2,TRBJ2-1,TRBV5-1,-,TGCGCCAGCAGCTTGGCACTAGCGGGGGACTTCTACAATGAGCAGTTCTTC,CASSLALAGDFYNEQFF
TRBD2,TRBJ2-7,TRBV18,-,TGTGCCAGCTCACAGACTAGCGGGGCGTCCTACGAGCAGTACTTC,CASSQTSGASYEQYF
TRBD1,TRBJ2-7,TRBV6-6,-,TGTGCCAGCAGTTATGGTCCCCAGACAGGGGGCGCCGAGCAGTACTTC,CASSYGPQTGGAEQYF
TRBD1,TRBJ2-7,TRBV28,-,TGTGCCAGCAGTCGGGGGACAGGGGCTCCCTACGAGCAGTACTTC,CASSRGTGAPYEQYF
TRBD1,TRBJ1-1,TRBV11-2,-,TGTGCCAGCAGCTCTACTCAGGACAGGGGGTATGCTACTTTCTTT,CASSSTQDRGYATFF
-,TRBJ1-3,TRBV15,-,TGTGCCACCAGCAGAGATGCGGGAAGTGGAAACACCATATATTTT,CATSRDAGSGNTIYF
TRBD1,TRBJ2-3,TRBV5-1,once,TGCGCCAGCACCCCTTCGGGACAGGGTCGCGCAGATACGCAGTATTTT,CASTPSGQGRADTQYF
TRBD1,TRBJ1-1,TRBV12-3/TRBV12-4,-,TGTGCCTGCCGGACAGGGGATATCACTGAAGCTTTCTTT,CACRTGDITEAFF
-,TRBJ2-5,TRBV5-1,-,TGCGCCAGCAGCTTGGCTGGGGCAGAGACCCAGTACTTC,CASSLAGAETQYF
-,TRBJ1-2,TRBV5-6,-,TGTGCCAGCAGCTTGAGCGGGGCGGTGTATGGCTACACCTTC,CASSLSGAVYGYTF
-,TRBJ2-2,TRBV11-2,-,TGTGCCAGCAGACCCCGCGGGGAGCGGATGAACACCGGGGAGCTGTTTTTT,CASRPRGERMNTGELFF
-,TRBJ1-4,TRBV7-9,-,TGTGCCAGCAGCTTAGCCGTGGCACCTAATGAAAAACTGTTTTTT,CASSLAVAPNEKLFF
TRBD2,TRBJ2-3,TRBV5-1,-,TGCGCCAGCAGCCCGGGACTAGCGGGGATCACAGATACGCAGTATTTT,CASSPGLAGITDTQYF
-,TRBJ1-3,TRBV9,few,TGTGCCAGCAGCGCCGGGACACCGGGGGGAAACACCATATATTTT,CASSAGTPGGNTIYF
-,TRBJ1-1,TRBV30,-,TGTGCCTGGGCAGGCAGTTCTGAAGCTTTCTTT,CAWAGSSEAFF
TRBD1,TRBJ1-1,TRBV2,once,TGTGCCAGCAGTGCCCTCACCCGGGACAGGGGTGGTCGTAGTGAAGCTTTCTTT,CASSALTRDRGGRSEAFF